Each of the 26 T cell receptor beta chains below was sequenced from the same sample in a study of shared clonotypes between healthy human individuals. Method: immunoSEQ multiplex PCR; TCRdb's copy keeps in-frame clones and lacks some. The sample lists nearly 1 million clones, approximately 76% seen once, with approximately 1.5% in the top ten. Input material: memory CD4+ T cells sorted from blood. Indicated subset: CD45RA-negative fraction. The receptors originated from a man between 18 and 29 years old in good health.

V usage is TRBV7-8 and J usage is TRBJ2-3, with D perhaps assigned TRBD1 or TRBD2 (6 bases each). CDR3 length equals 15 residues. Germline V gives CDR1 SGHVS, CDR2 FQNEAQ. The V gene lost 5 bases and the J gene lost 4 bases, with 16 bases spanning the gap. CDR3 sequence (DNA): TGTGCCAGCAGCAAGATGACGGAGGGGGCAGATACGCAGTATTTT. This sequence encodes CASSKMTEGADTQYF.

This rearrangement joins TRBV5-5 to TRBJ1-2, with 7 bases that match TRBD1. The germline V gene encodes CDR1 SGHKS and CDR2 YYEKEE (reference sequence). The trim removed 2 bases at V and 1 base at J, leaving 8 bases unmatched. The CDR3 is 16 residues long. CDR3 sequence reads: CASSFRWDSYNYGYTF. CDR3 DNA: TGTGCCAGCAGCTTCCGATGGGACAGTTATAACTATGGCTACACCTTC. The complete variable domain, with remaining parts taken from reference TRBV5-5 and TRBJ1-2, reads DAGVTQSPTHLIKTRGQQVTLRCSPISGHKSVSWYQQVLGQGPQFIFQYYEKEERGRGNFPDRFSARQFPNYSSELNVNALLLGDSALYLCASSFRWDSYNYGYTFGSGTRLTVV.

This chain uses TRBV7-6 with TRBJ2-2; no clear D. Trimming removed 5 bases from V and 5 bases from J, with 9 bases in between. The CDR3 has 13 residues. Germline CDR1 and CDR2: SGHVS and FNYEAQ. The CDR3 sequence is CASSVSSTGELFF. The DNA of the CDR3 is TGTGCCAGCAGCGTATCGTCTACCGGGGAGCTGTTTTTT.

The chain is built from TRBV6-6 and TRBJ2-2; no firm D call. CDR3 length equals 14 residues. Trimming removed 0 bases from V and 6 bases from J, with 8 bases in between. Germline V gene data show CDR1 as MNHNY and CDR2 as SVGAGI (reference sequence). The CDR3 DNA reads as TGTGCCAGCAGTTACTCCATGGTATCCGGGGAGCTGTTTTTT. Its protein is CASSYSMVSGELFF.

The rearrangement uses TRBV9 and TRBJ2-1; D is possibly TRBD2 (5 bases). CDR3 length equals 15 residues. V was pared by 1 base and J by 4 bases, with 12 bases between. The germline V gene encodes CDR1 SGDLS and CDR2 YYNGEE. CDR3: CASSVNPGGYNEQFF. The CDR3 coding sequence is TGTGCCAGCAGCGTAAACCCAGGCGGGTACAATGAGCAGTTCTTC.

On this clone: A read error may explain this, as a much larger clone is one base away. Other DNA variants within this sample encode the same CDR3. The V gene is TRBV18, the J gene TRBJ1-1, with TRBD1 matching over 8 bases. Per the germline V gene, CDR1 is KGHSH and CDR2 is LQKENI. The CDR3 extends over 14 amino acids. Unmatched junction bases numbered 2, after V lost 5 bases and J lost 0 bases. Written as DNA, the CDR3 is TGTGCCAGCTCAGTACAGGGGGTGAACACTGAAGCTTTCTTT. Translated, it gives CASSVQGVNTEAFF.

Concerning this clone: This sample also contains other DNA sequences that code for the same CDR3. This sequence joins TRBV28 and TRBJ2-7, with a weak D call TRBD1 (5 bases). This CDR3 region has 12 residues. V lost 6 bases and J lost 3, with 9 bases in between. The germline V gene has CDR1 MDHEN and CDR2 SYDVKM. The CDR3 sequence is CASSPDSYEQYF. CDR3 bases: TGTGCCAGCAGCCCAGACAGCTACGAGCAGTACTTC.

As regards this clone: The same CDR3 arises from other DNA sequences in this sample as well. The rearrangement links TRBV29-1 to TRBJ1-2; D not certain. Trimming took off 3 bases at V and 6 bases at J, with 8 bases between the two ends. The CDR3 runs 11 residues. In germline, CDR1 is SQVTM, CDR2 ANQGSEA. The DNA for the CDR3 is TGCAGCGTTGAGGGAGGGAATGGCTACACCTTC. This codes for CSVEGGNGYTF.

This chain links TRBV14 with TRBJ2-3; the D gene is possibly TRBD1 (6 bases). The V and J ends lost 1 base and 10 bases respectively, with 12 bases between them. This CDR3 spans 13 amino acids. CDR1 SGHDN and CDR2 FVKESK come from the germline V gene. DNA of the CDR3: TGTGCCAGCAGCCAAGTGATGCAGGGGTCGCAGTATTTT. Amino acids: CASSQVMQGSQYF. The variable domain in full, with the rest retrieved from reference TRBV14 and TRBJ2-3, is EAGVTQFPSHSVIEKGQTVTLRCDPISGHDNLYWYRRVMGKEIKFLLHFVKESKQDESGMPNNRFLAERTGGTYSTLKVQPAELEDSGVYFCASSQVMQGSQYFGPGTRLTVL.

V gene TRBV29-1 combines with J gene TRBJ1-4; a weak D match, TRBD1 (5 bases). The V gene lost 3 bases and the J gene lost 1 base, with 9 bases spanning the gap. This CDR3 is built from 14 residues. Looked up from germline, CDR1 is SQVTM and CDR2 is ANQGSEA. Here the CDR3 DNA reads TGCAGCGTTGATGGGGGATTAACTAATGAAAAACTGTTTTTT. Translating it yields CSVDGGLTNEKLFF. The full variable domain, completed using reference TRBV29-1 and TRBJ1-4, is SAVISQKPSRDICQRGTSLTIQCQVDSQVTMMFWYRQQPGQSLTLIATANQGSEATYESGFVIDKFPISRPNLTFSTLTVSNMSPEDSSIYLCSVDGGLTNEKLFFGSGTQLSVL.

The chain has TRBV19 and TRBJ1-5, with TRBD1 as a possible D gene (6 bases). The CDR3 runs 15 residues. Trimming left V 4 bases short and J 4 bases short, with 14 bases between. CDR1 and CDR2 from the germline V gene are LNHDA and SQIVND (reference sequence). The CDR3 nucleotides are TGTGCCAGTAGTAGCGTCGGGGGGGCAAATCAGCCCCAGCATTTT. Encoded protein: CASSSVGGANQPQHF.

This chain connects TRBV19 to TRBJ1-1; D is ambiguous. The CDR3 has 12 amino acids. V gave up 6 bases and J gave up 0 bases, with 5 bases separating them. Looked up from germline, CDR1 is LNHDA and CDR2 is SQIVND (reference sequence). CDR3 amino acids: CASRSMNTEAFF. CDR3 in DNA: TGTGCCAGTAGGTCTATGAACACTGAAGCTTTCTTT.

CDR3 sequence (DNA): TGTGCCAGCAGCTTGGGGGGGGTACAGAGAGCCACAGATACGCAGTATTTT. Protein product: CASSLGGVQRATDTQYF. The genes are TRBV5-4 and TRBJ2-3, with D possibly matching TRBD2 (6 bases). Germline V gene sequence: CDR1 SGHNT, CDR2 YYREEE (reference sequence). The CDR3 loop spans 17 amino acids. Trimming pared 0 bases from V and 2 bases from J, leaving 16 bases between.

This clone was seen a handful of times. The V gene is TRBV15, the J gene TRBJ2-7; 9 bases align to TRBD1. J was trimmed by 1 base and V by 4 bases; bases with no gene match: 8. Germline CDR1 and CDR2: LNHNV and YYDKDF (reference sequence). The CDR3 is made up of 16 amino acids. CDR3 DNA: TGTGCCACCAGCATCCTGACAGGGGGTATGTCCTACGAGCAGTACTTC. It codes for CATSILTGGMSYEQYF.

The V and J genes are TRBV11-2 and TRBJ1-3; D remains ambiguous. The CDR3 covers 13 residues. CDR1 is SGHAT, CDR2 FQNNGV, per germline. The V and J ends lost 3 bases and 4 bases respectively, with 7 bases between them. DNA of the CDR3: TGTGCCAGCAGCTTTCAGGAGGGAAACACCATATATTTT. Translating gives CASSFQEGNTIYF.

V and J are TRBV7-9 and TRBJ2-7; unclear D gene. Germline values: CDR1 SEHNR, CDR2 FQNEAQ (reference sequence). With 3 bases removed from V and 2 bases from J, the gap between germline ends came to 11 bases. CDR3 length equals 14 residues. The DNA for the CDR3 is TGTGCCAGCAGCTTTAGTCCTACCCCCTACGAGCAGTACTTC. Encoded protein: CASSFSPTPYEQYF.

Only one count was recorded for this clone. The V and J genes are TRBV29-1 and TRBJ1-1, with 8 bases that match TRBD1. This CDR3 is built from 14 residues. Unmatched junction bases numbered 11, after V lost 7 bases and J lost 4 bases. The germline V gene has CDR1 SQVTM and CDR2 ANQGSEA. This CDR3 reads CSAGRQGKGTEAFF. The CDR3, as DNA: TGCAGCGCCGGTCGACAGGGGAAGGGCACTGAAGCTTTCTTT.

CDR3 in DNA: TGTGCCAGCAGTCCTTCTAGCGGGCAACAAGAGACCCAGTACTTC. Translated: CASSPSSGQQETQYF. The J gene is TRBJ2-5, the V gene TRBV2; 8 nucleotides align to TRBD2. CDR3 length: 15 residues. Trimming at V came to 5 bases and at J to 2 bases, leaving 7 bases not matched to a gene. Germline V gene sequence: CDR1 SNHLY, CDR2 FYNNEI.

The gene calls are TRBV7-2 and TRBJ2-7, with 10 bases lining up with TRBD2. The CDR3 extends over 16 amino acids. V shed 2 bases and J 5 bases; nucleotides not matched to a gene: 9. The germline CDR1 and CDR2 sequences are SGHTA and FQGNSA. CDR3 in DNA: TGTGCCAGCAGCTTATCCCCTAGCGGGAGCCTCCACGAGCAGTACTTC. Amino acid sequence: CASSLSPSGSLHEQYF.

This chain connects TRBV5-1 to TRBJ1-2, with 7 nucleotides matching TRBD1. Germline V gene data show CDR1 as SGHRS and CDR2 as YFSETQ. This CDR3 contains 16 residues. Unmatched junction bases numbered 9, after V lost 0 bases and J lost 4 bases. In nucleotides, the CDR3 is TGCGCCAGCAGCTTGGACTTGGACAGGCGGGTCTATGGCTACACCTTC. Its protein is CASSLDLDRRVYGYTF.

V and J are TRBV30 and TRBJ1-1; D call uncertain. CDR3 length equals 13 residues. The germline V gene has CDR1 GTSNPN and CDR2 SVGIG (reference sequence). V was cut by 0 bases and J by 2 bases, with 7 bases left in between. The CDR3 nucleotides read TGTGCCTGGAGTGTAGGCCCCAACACTGAAGCTTTCTTT. This sequence encodes CAWSVGPNTEAFF.

This chain uses TRBV5-6 with TRBJ1-2, with a possible D match to TRBD1 (6 bases). There are 13 residues in the CDR3. Trimming took 0 bases from V and 7 from J, leaving 10 bases between them. The germline V gene has CDR1 SGHDT and CDR2 YYEEEE. DNA for the CDR3: TGTGCCAGCAGCTTGGGATCGGGGGCTGGCTACACCTTC. Its protein product is CASSLGSGAGYTF.

This clone was seen once. The rearrangement links TRBV6-1 to TRBJ2-3, with D possibly TRBD2 on 6 matching bases. Looked up from germline, CDR1 is MNHNS and CDR2 is SASEGT. This CDR3 is built from 14 residues. Between the trimmed V and J ends, which lost 6 bases and 5 bases, there was a span of 15 bases. In nucleotides, the CDR3 is TGTGCCAGCAGCGTTACTAGCTTAGTAGATACGCAGTATTTT. This codes for CASSVTSLVDTQYF.

The V gene is TRBV6-1, the J gene TRBJ1-3; the match to TRBD1 covers 8 bases. V gave up 6 bases and J gave up 0 bases; unmatched junction bases: 4. The length of the CDR3 is 15 residues. Germline values: CDR1 MNHNS, CDR2 SASEGT. CDR3 bases: TGTGCCAGCAGACGACAGGGGACCTCTGGAAACACCATATATTTT. It codes for CASRRQGTSGNTIYF.

This clone was observed once. The chain employs TRBV19 and TRBJ1-5; D gene uncertain. In germline, CDR1 is LNHDA, CDR2 SQIVND (reference sequence). The V gene lost 10 bases and the J gene lost 3 bases, with 22 bases spanning the gap. The CDR3 extends over 16 amino acids. In DNA form, the CDR3 reads TGTGCCACCTCCCCCCCCCGGAGTCTGGACAATCAGCCCCAGCATTTT. Translating gives CATSPPRSLDNQPQHF.

The count of this clone is one. The chain carries TRBV5-1 and TRBJ2-3; D gene unclear. The germline V and J ends were trimmed by 0 bases and 3 bases, with 14 bases remaining between them. This CDR3 spans 16 amino acids. The germline gives CDR1 SGHRS, CDR2 YFSETQ. The CDR3 protein is CASSLADKIGTDTQYF. The CDR3 DNA is TGCGCCAGCAGCTTGGCCGACAAGATCGGGACAGATACGCAGTATTTT. Filled out from reference TRBV5-1 and TRBJ2-3, the complete variable domain reads KAGVTQTPRYLIKTRGQQVTLSCSPISGHRSVSWYQQTPGQGLQFLFEYFSETQRNKGNFPGRFSGRQFSNSRSEMNVSTLELGDSALYLCASSLADKIGTDTQYFGPGTRLTVL.